This T cell receptor (beta chain) was identified during a study of PD-L1 blockade in urothelial cancer. In the study overall: Blood was analyzed 3 weeks (second dose) and 6 weeks after treatment start. Study findings and constraints: In blood sampled pretreatment, TCR clonality below the median predicted better survival.

Noted time point: pretreatment peripheral blood. Patients were diagnosed with urothelial carcinoma, either locally advanced or metastatic. The data were produced by immunoSEQ multiplex PCR, yet TCRdb's version contains in-frame clones alone and is incomplete. This sample has about 51,000 clones, with roughly 86% found just once. The CDR3 consists of 13 residues. CDR1 and CDR2 from the germline V gene are MNHEY and SVGAGI. The germline V and J ends were trimmed by 6 bases and 2 bases, with 10 bases remaining between them. Notes on this clone: Its cognate antigen is unknown.

V gene TRBV6-5 combines with J gene TRBJ1-2, with no clear D. The TCR was taken from a man aged 60 to 75 with urothelial cancer. This sample comprised PBMCs, obtained around atezolizumab (anti-PD-L1) treatment. DNA of the CDR3: TGTGCCAGCAGCCCGACAAAAAACTATGGCTACACCTTC. As protein: CASSPTKNYGYTF.